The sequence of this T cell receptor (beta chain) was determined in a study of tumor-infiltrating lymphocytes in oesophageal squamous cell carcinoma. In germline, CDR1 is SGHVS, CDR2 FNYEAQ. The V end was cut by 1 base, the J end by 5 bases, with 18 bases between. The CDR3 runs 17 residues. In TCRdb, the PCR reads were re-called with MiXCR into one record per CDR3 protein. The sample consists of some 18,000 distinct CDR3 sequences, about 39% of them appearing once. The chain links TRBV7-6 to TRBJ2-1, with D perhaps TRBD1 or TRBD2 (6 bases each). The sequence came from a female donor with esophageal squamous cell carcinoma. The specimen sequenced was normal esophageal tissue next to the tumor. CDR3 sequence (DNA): TGTGCCAGCAGCTTAGGATCCGGGGGCGCGCGGGACAATGAGCAGTTCTTC. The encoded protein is CASSLGSGGARDNEQFF.